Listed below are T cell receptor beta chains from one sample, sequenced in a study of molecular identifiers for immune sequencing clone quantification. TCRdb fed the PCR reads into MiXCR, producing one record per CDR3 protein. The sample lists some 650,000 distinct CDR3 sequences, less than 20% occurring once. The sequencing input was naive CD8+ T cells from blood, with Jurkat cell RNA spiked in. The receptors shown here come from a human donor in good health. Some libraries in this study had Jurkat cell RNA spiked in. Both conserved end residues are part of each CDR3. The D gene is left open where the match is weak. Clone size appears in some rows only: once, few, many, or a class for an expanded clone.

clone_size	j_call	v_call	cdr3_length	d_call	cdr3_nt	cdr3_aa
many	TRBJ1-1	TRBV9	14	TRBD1	TGTGCCAGCAGCGTGGGACAGCAGAACACTGAAGCTTTCTTT	CASSVGQQNTEAFF
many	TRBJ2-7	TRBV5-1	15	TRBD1	TGCGCCAGCAGCTCATGGGGGACAGGGGGCTACGAGCAGTACTTC	CASSSWGTGGYEQYF
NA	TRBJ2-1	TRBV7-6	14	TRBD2	TGTGCCAGCAGCCGAACGGGGGGAGGCGATGAGCAGTTCTTC	CASSRTGGGDEQFF
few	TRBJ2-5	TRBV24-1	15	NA	TGTGCCACCAGTGACCCTACACAATCTCAAGAGACCCAGTACTTC	CATSDPTQSQETQYF
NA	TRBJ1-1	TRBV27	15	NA	TGTGCCAGCAGTTTTGGGGGGGGCGTGAACACTGAAGCTTTCTTT	CASSFGGGVNTEAFF
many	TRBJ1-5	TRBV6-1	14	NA	TGTGCCAGCAAGAGCAGGACTAGCAATCAGCCCCAGCATTTT	CASKSRTSNQPQHF
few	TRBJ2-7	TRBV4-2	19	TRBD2	TGTGCCAGCAGCGCAGTTCGCGCCGGTCTCGGACTAGCGGGATACGAGCAGTACTTC	CASSAVRAGLGLAGYEQYF
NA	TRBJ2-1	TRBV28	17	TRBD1	TGTGCCAGCAGTTCGACAGGGGGCTGGACGTCCTACAATGAGCAGTTCTTC	CASSSTGGWTSYNEQFF
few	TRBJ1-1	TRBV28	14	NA	TGTGCCAGCAGTTTGGCAGGGCGTACATCTGAAGCTTTCTTT	CASSLAGRTSEAFF
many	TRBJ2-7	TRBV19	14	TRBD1	TGTGCCAGTGGGACCGGGACAGGGGCCTACGAGCAGTACTTC	CASGTGTGAYEQYF
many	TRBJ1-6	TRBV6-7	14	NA	TGTGCCAGCAGTTACGAAGGGGAGCATTCACCCCTCCACTTT	CASSYEGEHSPLHF
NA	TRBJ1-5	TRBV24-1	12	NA	TGTGCCACCAGTGACCTGGACGGATCCCAGCATTTT	CATSDLDGSQHF
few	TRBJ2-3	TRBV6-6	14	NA	TGTGCCAGCAGTTATGTAACCAACACAGATACGCAGTATTTT	CASSYVTNTDTQYF
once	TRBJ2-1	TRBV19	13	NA	TGTGCCAGTAGTATTGGACACGGCAATGAGCAGTTCTTC	CASSIGHGNEQFF
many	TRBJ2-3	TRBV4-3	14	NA	TGCGCCAGCAGCCAAGAGTTAAGCACAGATACGCAGTATTTT	CASSQELSTDTQYF
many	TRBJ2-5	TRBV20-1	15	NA	TGCAGTGCTAGGGTAGAGACCATCCCCGGGGAGACCCAGTACTTC	CSARVETIPGETQYF
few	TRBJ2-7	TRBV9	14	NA	TGTGCCAGCAGCGCCTCCACGAGCTCCTACGAGCAGTACTTC	CASSASTSSYEQYF
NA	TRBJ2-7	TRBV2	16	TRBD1	TGTGCCAGCAGGAAGTCGGGACAGGGTTCTTTTTACGAGCAGTACTTC	CASRKSGQGSFYEQYF
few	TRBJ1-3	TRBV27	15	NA	TGTGCCAGCAGTCGCCTTCCTATAGATGAAAACACCATATATTTT	CASSRLPIDENTIYF
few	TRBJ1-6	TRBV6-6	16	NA	TGTGCCAGCAGCCCTTCAGGGTTAGGTTATAATTCACCCCTCCACTTT	CASSPSGLGYNSPLHF
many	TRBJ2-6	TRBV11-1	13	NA	TGTGCCAGCACAAGCTCTGGGGCCAACGTCCTGACTTTC	CASTSSGANVLTF
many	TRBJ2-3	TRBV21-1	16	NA	TGTGCCAGCAGCAAAGAGGAGGGGGGGCGCCCAGATACGCAGTATTTT	CASSKEEGGRPDTQYF
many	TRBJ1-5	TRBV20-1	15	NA	TGCAGTGCTAGAGACTCCGAGGGGCCTGGACAGCCCCAGCATTTT	CSARDSEGPGQPQHF
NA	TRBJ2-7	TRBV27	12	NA	TGTGCCACCGGGACGTTTAACTACGAGCAGTACTTC	CATGTFNYEQYF
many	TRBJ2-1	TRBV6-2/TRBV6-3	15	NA	TGTGCCAGCATACTGGCCCCTTCCTCCTACAATGAGCAGTTCTTC	CASILAPSSYNEQFF
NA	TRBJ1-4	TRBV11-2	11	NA	TGTGCCAGCAGCCCCGCGGAAAAACTGTTTTTT	CASSPAEKLFF
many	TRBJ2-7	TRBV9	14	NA	TGTGCCAGCAACCGAAGGGGGGGCCAGAACGAGCAGTACTTC	CASNRRGGQNEQYF
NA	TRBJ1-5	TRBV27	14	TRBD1	TGTGCCAGCAGTCCGGGACAGGGCTCAGAGCCCCAGCATTTT	CASSPGQGSEPQHF
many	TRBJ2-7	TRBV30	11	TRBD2	TGTGCCTGGAGTGTGGGGGGGGAAATATACTTC	CAWSVGGEIYF
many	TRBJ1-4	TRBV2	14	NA	TGTGCCAGCAGGGAGGGCCCACGGGATGAAAAACTGTTTTTT	CASREGPRDEKLFF
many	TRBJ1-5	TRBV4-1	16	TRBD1	TGCGCCAGCAGCCAAGAACGTACAGGGGGTTATCAGCCCCAGCATTTT	CASSQERTGGYQPQHF
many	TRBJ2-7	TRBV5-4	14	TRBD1	TGTGCCAGCAGCTCAGGGGGCGCAGGACTCGAGCAGTACTTC	CASSSGGAGLEQYF
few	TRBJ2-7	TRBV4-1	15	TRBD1	TGCGCCAGCAGCCAAGGGGACAGGAGCTCCTACGAGCAGTACTTC	CASSQGDRSSYEQYF
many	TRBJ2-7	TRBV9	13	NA	TGTGCCAGTAGTGTTGGAGGGTCCTACGAGCAGTACTTC	CASSVGGSYEQYF
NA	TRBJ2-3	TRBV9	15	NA	TGTGCCAGCAGCGTAGCTACAGTTAGCACAGATACGCAGTATTTT	CASSVATVSTDTQYF
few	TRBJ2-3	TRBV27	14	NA	TGTGCCAGCACCCCTTTGTTGGGAACCGGTACGCAGTATTTT	CASTPLLGTGTQYF
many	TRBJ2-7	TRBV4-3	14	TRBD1	TGCGCCAGCAGCCAAGGGACAGGCGACTACGAGCAGTACTTC	CASSQGTGDYEQYF
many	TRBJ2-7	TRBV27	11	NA	TGTGCCAGCAGTTCATCAGGGAGGCAGTACTTC	CASSSSGRQYF
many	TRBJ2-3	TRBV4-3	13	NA	TGCGCCAGCAGCCCACAGGGTTCCGATACGCAGTATTTT	CASSPQGSDTQYF
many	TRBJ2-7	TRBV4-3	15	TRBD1	TGCGCCAGCAGCCCGGACAGGACGACCTCCTACGAGCAGTACTTC	CASSPDRTTSYEQYF
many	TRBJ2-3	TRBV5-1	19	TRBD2	TGCGCCAGCAGCTTGGGTAGCGGGGTTCCACCAGTGTTCACAGATACGCAGTATTTT	CASSLGSGVPPVFTDTQYF